This section outlines one T cell receptor (beta chain) sequence together with its context. The data were obtained in a study of control samples from healthy donors and cancer patients. TCRdb keeps only in-frame clones here, not all; method: immunoSEQ multiplex PCR. The data show roughly 170,000 clones, with 94% seen just once and 1.2% to 1.5% held by the top ten. The germline gives CDR1 MDHEN, CDR2 SYDVKM. The CDR3 sequence is 17 residues long. V dropped 1 base and J dropped 2; count of bases not matched to a gene: 8. Source material: blood. The gene calls are TRBV28 and TRBJ2-3, with 8 bases that match TRBD2. The sequence was obtained from a woman in her late teens or twenties in good health. As DNA, the CDR3 is TGTGCCAGCAGTTTATTTACAGGGACTAGAAACACAGATACGCAGTATTTT. Amino acid sequence: CASSLFTGTRNTDTQYF. Full variable domain (remainder filled in from reference TRBV28 and TRBJ2-3): DVKVTQSSRYLVKRTGEKVFLECVQDMDHENMFWYRQDPGLGLRLIYFSYDVKMKEKGDIPEGYSVSREKKERFSLILESASTNQTSMYLCASSLFTGTRNTDTQYFGPGTRLTVL.